Detailed here is one TCR beta chain. V shed 1 base and J shed 2 bases, with 10 bases lying between them. Germline V CDR1 and CDR2: MGHRA, YSYEKL. This CDR3 is 15 amino acids long. The data are from a study of blood T cell repertoires in COVID-19. The table came from immunoSEQ multiplex PCR; TCRdb's copy has only in-frame clones and leaves some out. Among 130,000 to 150,000 clones, 87% were seen once, and the ten largest hold roughly 4%. V gene TRBV4-1 combines with J gene TRBJ2-3; possible D gene TRBD2, 6 bases. Sample: PBMCs or T cells enriched from blood (not recorded which). This receptor was identified in a woman aged 35 to 49 who had been exposed to COVID-19. The CDR3 is CASSQGRDYTDTQYF. CDR3 in DNA: TGCGCCAGCAGCCAAGGGCGGGATTACACAGATACGCAGTATTTT.